What follows are 21 T cell receptor beta chains derived from one specimen sequenced in a study of post-analysis software for immune sequencing data. Study observations and caveats: Patients showed TRBV5-6, TRBV5-1 and TRBV20-1 among five TRBV segments more frequent than in controls.

No antigen has been assigned to these receptors. Prepared libraries of TCR beta cDNA carried unique molecular identifiers. MiXCR, run by TCRdb on the PCR reads, gives a single entry per CDR3 protein. The table has roughly 670,000 distinct CDR3 sequences, 55% to 70% seen once. Material for sequencing was blood. The receptors here all came from a girl aged 2 to 10 with multiple sclerosis.

The genes are TRBV5-1 and TRBJ2-6; D assignment may be TRBD1 or TRBD2 (6 bases each). Trimming removed 1 base at V and 0 bases at J, with 14 bases between. Germline CDR1 SGHRS, CDR2 YFSETQ. The CDR3 consists of 18 residues. The CDR3 is CASSLFRGGHSGANVLTF. The CDR3 DNA sequence: TGCGCCAGCAGCTTGTTCAGGGGAGGACACTCTGGGGCCAACGTCCTGACTTTC.

The chain carries TRBV20-1 and TRBJ1-1; TRBD1 agrees at 7 bases. CDR1 and CDR2 from the germline V gene are DFQATT and SNEGSKA (reference sequence). The V gene end was trimmed by 5 bases and the J gene end by 4 bases; junction bases not matched to a gene: 13. The CDR3 is 15 residues long. Here the CDR3 reads CSAEQGRVLVTEAFF. The CDR3 DNA reads as TGCAGTGCTGAACAGGGGAGGGTATTGGTCACTGAAGCTTTCTTT.

The CDR3 reads CSARSTEAFF. Written as DNA, the CDR3 is TGCAGTGCTAGGTCCACTGAAGCTTTCTTT. The chain combines TRBV20-1 with TRBJ1-1; no firm D call. Germline CDR1 is DFQATT and CDR2 is SNEGSKA (reference sequence). V was clipped by 3 bases and J by 4 bases, with 3 bases between them. The CDR3 runs to 10 residues.

This clonotype came up many times. CDR3 sequence (DNA): TGTGCCAGCAGCTCCCGGGCCCCTAAGCACTACGAGCAGTACTTC. Residues: CASSSRAPKHYEQYF. This chain links TRBV11-2 with TRBJ2-7; no definite D call. This CDR3 region has 15 residues. Trimming stripped 4 bases from V and 3 bases from J, with 16 bases between. Germline V gene lookup returns CDR1 SGHAT and CDR2 FQNNGV.

The chain is built from TRBV11-2 and TRBJ2-3; tentatively, D is TRBD1 (6 bases). The CDR3 runs to 15 residues. The ends were cut back, 4 bases at V and 0 bases at J, with 11 bases in the middle. Germline lookup yields CDR1 SGHAT and CDR2 FQNNGV. The CDR3 coding sequence is TGTGCCAGCAGCTCACAGGGAACTAGCACAGATACGCAGTATTTT. Protein product: CASSSQGTSTDTQYF.

The V call is TRBV5-1, the J call TRBJ1-2; TRBD1 aligns across 9 bases. CDR3 length equals 17 residues. Germline CDR1 SGHRS, CDR2 YFSETQ. The ends lost 4 bases at V and 1 base at J; junction bases unmatched: 11. The CDR3, as DNA: TGCGCCAGCAGCCTTGATAAGCCGGGACAGGGTAACTATGGCTACACCTTC. It specifies CASSLDKPGQGNYGYTF. The full variable domain, rest sourced from reference TRBV5-1 and TRBJ1-2, is KAGVTQTPRYLIKTRGQQVTLSCSPISGHRSVSWYQQTPGQGLQFLFEYFSETQRNKGNFPGRFSGRQFSNSRSEMNVSTLELGDSALYLCASSLDKPGQGNYGYTFGSGTRLTVV.

The chain employs TRBV24-1 and TRBJ2-1; D is uncertain. CDR3 length: 11 amino acids. Germline V gene sequence: CDR1 KGHDR, CDR2 SFDVKD. Trimming took off 8 bases at V and 6 bases at J, with 7 bases between the two ends. The CDR3 spells CATNGVNEQFF. Here the CDR3 DNA reads TGTGCCACCAATGGGGTCAATGAGCAGTTCTTC.

This clonotype has more than one count but fewer than ten. The chain is built from TRBV7-3 and TRBJ2-1, with TRBD2 matching over 9 bases. The germline gives CDR1 SGHTA, CDR2 FQGTGA. This CDR3 is 15 amino acids long. Unmatched junction bases numbered 5, after V lost 1 base and J lost 7 bases. DNA of the CDR3: TGTGCCAGCAGCTTAATAGCGGGAGAATGGAATGAGCAGTTCTTC. This sequence encodes CASSLIAGEWNEQFF.

The chain links TRBV11-2 to TRBJ1-1; 10 nucleotides match TRBD1. The CDR3 loop spans 14 amino acids. Looked up from germline, CDR1 is SGHAT and CDR2 is FQNNGV. The V gene end was trimmed by 7 bases and the J gene end by 5 bases; junction bases not matched to a gene: 7. This chain's CDR3 is CASTRDRGYTEAFF. In nucleotides, the CDR3 is TGTGCCAGCACCCGGGACAGGGGATATACTGAAGCTTTCTTT.

This chain uses TRBV6-2 or TRBV6-3 with TRBJ2-1; D is ambiguous. Germline V lookup: CDR1 MNHEY, CDR2 SVGEGT. CDR3 length equals 12 residues. V lost 2 bases to trimming and J lost 6 bases, with 5 bases between them. The CDR3 is CASSYNRNEQFF. CDR3 coding DNA: TGTGCCAGCAGTTACAACCGCAATGAGCAGTTCTTC.

The genes are TRBV5-1 and TRBJ2-7; perhaps D is TRBD1 or TRBD2 (6 bases each). The DNA end is a closer match to TRBJ2-5, so the J assignment may be wrong. Germline V gives CDR1 SGHRS, CDR2 YFSETQ. The CDR3 runs 14 residues. In DNA form, the CDR3 reads TGCGCCAGCGGGACGGGGGCCGGTGAGAAGACCCAGTACTTC. This encodes CASGTGAGEKTQYF.

The chain combines TRBV29-1 with TRBJ1-2; D not resolved. CDR3 length equals 13 residues. Trimming cost V 7 bases and J 4 bases, with 16 bases left between them. Germline values: CDR1 SQVTM, CDR2 ANQGSEA. This CDR3 reads CSALLWGAYGYTF. In DNA, the CDR3 is TGCAGCGCTTTATTGTGGGGTGCCTATGGCTACACCTTC. The complete variable domain, with remaining parts taken from reference TRBV29-1 and TRBJ1-2, reads SAVISQKPSRDICQRGTSLTIQCQVDSQVTMMFWYRQQPGQSLTLIATANQGSEATYESGFVIDKFPISRPNLTFSTLTVSNMSPEDSSIYLCSALLWGAYGYTFGSGTRLTVV.

As for this clonotype: Its ends do not fully match the called genes, so a read error is possible. The chain recombines TRBV5-1 with TRBJ2-3; tentative D call: TRBD2 (5 bases). Per the germline V gene, CDR1 is SGHRS and CDR2 is YFSETQ. The CDR3 sequence is 14 residues long. This chain's CDR3 is CASSLGASRDTQYF. CDR3 DNA: TGCGCCAGCAGCTTGGGGGCTAGCAGAGATACGCAGTATTTT.

The V call is TRBV29-1, the J call TRBJ1-1; D gene uncertain. The CDR3 has 11 amino acids. V was shortened by 7 bases and J by 3 bases, with 9 bases between the two germline ends. Germline CDR1 SQVTM, CDR2 ANQGSEA. CDR3 nucleotides: TGCAGCGGCCTATCAGACACTGAAGCTTTCTTT. Its protein is CSGLSDTEAFF. Using reference TRBV29-1 and TRBJ1-1 for the parts outside the CDR3, the full variable domain is SAVISQKPSRDICQRGTSLTIQCQVDSQVTMMFWYRQQPGQSLTLIATANQGSEATYESGFVIDKFPISRPNLTFSTLTVSNMSPEDSSIYLCSGLSDTEAFFGQGTRLTVV.

The chain couples TRBV20-1 to TRBJ1-2; a possible D gene is TRBD1 (5 bases). This CDR3 has 16 amino acids. V lost 0 bases, J lost 2 bases, and 16 bases lay in between. CDR1 and CDR2 from the germline V gene are DFQATT and SNEGSKA (reference sequence). The CDR3 nucleotides are TGCAGTGCTAGAGACAAAGGCGGTCGGGGGAACTATGGCTACACCTTC. As protein: CSARDKGGRGNYGYTF.

V is TRBV29-1 and J is TRBJ2-3; 8 bases line up with TRBD1. Germline V gene sequence: CDR1 SQVTM, CDR2 ANQGSEA. The CDR3 length is 13 residues. The J segment lost 4 bases and the V segment lost 7 bases, leaving 7 bases of the junction unmatched. CDR3 sequence: CSADRTGPDTQYF. The CDR3 DNA sequence: TGCAGCGCAGACAGGACAGGGCCAGATACGCAGTATTTT.

The chain links TRBV6-5 to TRBJ2-7; 9 bases map to TRBD2. CDR1 and CDR2 from the germline V gene are MNHEY and SVGAGI. V lost 0 bases, J lost 5 bases, and 11 bases stayed unmatched. This CDR3 is 17 amino acids long. Here the CDR3 DNA reads TGTGCCAGCAGTTACTCCCCTAGCGGGACCCAGGCCCACGAGCAGTACTTC. It specifies CASSYSPSGTQAHEQYF.

This clonotype appeared once. J is TRBJ2-2 and V is TRBV12-3 or TRBV12-4, with TRBD1 matching 9 bases. The CDR3 covers 15 residues. The J segment lost 7 bases and the V segment lost 6 bases, leaving 9 bases of the junction unmatched. CDR3 sequence: CASSRTGDKGGELFF. The DNA for the CDR3 is TGTGCCAGCAGCAGGACAGGGGACAAAGGCGGGGAGCTGTTTTTT.

This clonotype has only a few counts. The chain has TRBV12-3 or TRBV12-4 and TRBJ2-7, with D tentatively TRBD2 (5 bases). The J call could be wrong; TRBJ2-5 is a better fit for the DNA end. The CDR3 spans 12 residues. The CDR3 loop reads CASSDFGKTQYF. CDR3 coding DNA: TGTGCCAGCAGCGACTTCGGGAAGACCCAGTACTTC.

This clonotype was seen just once. This chain joins TRBV2 and TRBJ2-1, with D possibly matching TRBD2 (6 bases). CDR3 length equals 11 residues. V dropped 7 bases and J dropped 10 bases, with 11 bases sitting between them. The germline V gene encodes CDR1 SNHLY and CDR2 FYNNEI. CDR3 residues: CASKRTIEQFF. As DNA, the CDR3 is TGTGCCAGCAAGCGGACTATAGAGCAGTTCTTC.

The chain combines TRBV12-3 or TRBV12-4 with TRBJ1-1; D is undetermined. Trimming pared 5 bases from V and 5 bases from J, leaving 9 bases between. The CDR3 contains 12 residues. CDR3 in DNA: TGTGCCAGCAGTCGTGTAGATACTGAAGCTTTCTTT. Its protein is CASSRVDTEAFF.